This entry features one TCR beta chain sequence. What this receptor recognizes is not known. No base quality values were provided; no much bigger clone lies one nucleotide off. The germline V gene (reference sequence) gives CDR1 as DFQATT and CDR2 as SNEGSKA. A distance of 15 bases separates the germline ends of V and J, which lose 3 bases and 3 bases respectively. The CDR3 measures 15 amino acids from cysteine to phenylalanine. CDR3 DNA is the only sequence kept; it has 45 bases, read in frame from the first base. The library was prepared using 5' RACE. The listed sequencing device is Illumina HiSeq 2500. The second PCR ran for roughly 7 to 12 cycles and used a J-beta primer mix along with a sample-barcoded 5' primer. A template-switch 5' adaptor carrying 12 random nucleotides introduced a unique molecular identifier onto each TCR beta cDNA molecule. Each sample yielded at least 2.5 million CDR3-containing paired-end reads. First-strand cDNA was synthesized from all RNA with the Mint cDNA synthesis kit, primed by a TRBC-specific oligonucleotide. All cDNA was treated with uracil-DNA glycosylase and then went through a first 18-cycle PCR with the universal primers M1SS and BC2_uni_R. Per the source publication's procedure: Each sample was normalized by randomly selecting 1 million high-quality reads, each carrying a distinct molecular identifier. Reads sharing molecular identifiers were discarded rather than binned into consensus sequences. MiTCR, run with a Q25 quality threshold and the strictest error-elimination algorithm, handled CDR3 identification, clonotype clustering and error correction. A nonparametric unseen species model with Euler transformation was used to estimate a lower bound on total TCR beta diversity. TCRdb reran the public reads through fastp at Q25 and MiXCR, keeping productive beta chains. Under each unique CDR3 protein, matching rows form one entry showing the most common genes and DNA. Clone size and V and J calls follow TCRdb, not the original study. The sample includes roughly 1,500,000 distinct CDR3 sequences, with about 31% observed a single time. Of the sample, 11% is held by the ten largest clones.

The sample is drawn from a study of blood T cells in healthy people across ages (dated by TCRdb to about 2015). At the level of the whole study: Template switching captured roughly one uniquely barcoded TCR beta cDNA molecule per two T cells in model experiments. To avoid experimental bias, donors of different ages were spread randomly across the sequencing lanes. The donors were split into four age groups: young (average about 16 years), middle-aged (39), aged (approximately 60) and long-lived (about 82). Age-related changes in TCR beta repertoire diversity were measured in the study by deep sequencing normalized with unique cDNA molecular identifiers. The study analyzed two additional independent replicas of 1 million unique cDNA reads from the same blood draw for two donors, one aged 18 to 30 and one aged 80 or older.

The 40 or so donors, aged about 6 to 95 years, were systemically healthy Caucasian individuals from Russia. Each donor gave 8 to 10 milliliters of peripheral blood, drawn into EDTA-treated Vacutainer tubes. PBMCs were isolated by Ficoll-Paque density-gradient centrifugation, with at least 6 million obtained per sample. Total RNA, at least 6 micrograms per sample, was extracted from PBMCs with Trizol reagent. The percentages of naive CD45RAhigh/CD27high T cells were determined by flow cytometry on a PBMC aliquot from every donor. General study outcomes and caveats: Bulk unsorted PBMC profiling prevented conclusive comparison of naive and antigen-experienced compartments. The CMV infection status of donors was not known, potentially confounding age-related changes in expanded clonotypes. A strong correlation was found between observed TCR beta diversity and the percentage of naive T cells measured by flow cytometry. Observed TCR beta diversity per million T cells fell roughly linearly with age, and a significant reduction was already apparent by age around 36. Total diversity estimates from one million sequenced T cells were considered lower bounds and underestimates. The long-lived group showed more naive CD4+ T cells, fewer expanded clones and increased TCR diversity than the aged group, suggesting age selection.

The sequence came from a woman aged 25 to 39 in good health. Sequencing input: blood. The chain is encoded by TRBV20-1 joined to TRBJ1-5; the best D guess is TRBD1, with 6 bases matching. The DNA is TGCAGTGCTAGGAGGGGGGAGTCGTCCAATCAGCCCCAGCATTTT. It codes for CSARRGESSNQPQHF.